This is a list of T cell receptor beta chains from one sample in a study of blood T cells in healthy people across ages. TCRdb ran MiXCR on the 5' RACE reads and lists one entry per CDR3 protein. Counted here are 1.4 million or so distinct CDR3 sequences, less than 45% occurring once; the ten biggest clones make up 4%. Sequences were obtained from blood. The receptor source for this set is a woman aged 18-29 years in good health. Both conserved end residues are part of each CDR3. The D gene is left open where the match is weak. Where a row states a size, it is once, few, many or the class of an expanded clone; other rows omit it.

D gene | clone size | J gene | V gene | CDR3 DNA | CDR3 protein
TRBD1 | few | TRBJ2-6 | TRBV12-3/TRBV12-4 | TGTGCCAGCAGCCTAGACAGGGGCGGTGGGGCCAACGTCCTGACTTTC | CASSLDRGGGANVLTF
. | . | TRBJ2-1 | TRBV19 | TGTGCCAGTAGTCCGAATCGCAAGTTTCAGCCGTTCTTC | CASSPNRKFQPFF
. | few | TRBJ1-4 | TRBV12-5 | TGTGCTAGTGCCCTAGGGGTGGCTTATGAAAAACTGTTTTTT | CASALGVAYEKLFF
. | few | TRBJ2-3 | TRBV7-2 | TGTGCCAGCAGCTTAGACAGAATCACAGATACGCAGTATTTT | CASSLDRITDTQYF
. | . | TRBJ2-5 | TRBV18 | TGTGCCAGCTCACCATTCTTGAGAACTAATCAAGAGACCCAGTACTTC | CASSPFLRTNQETQYF
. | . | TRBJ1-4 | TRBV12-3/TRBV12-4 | TGTGCCAGCAGTTTAGCGGCAGGCGCGGATGAAAAACTGTTTTTT | CASSLAAGADEKLFF
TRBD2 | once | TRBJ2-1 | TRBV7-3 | TGTGCCAGCAGCTTAAAGACGGGGGGGCCTGGGAATGAGCAGTTCTTC | CASSLKTGGPGNEQFF
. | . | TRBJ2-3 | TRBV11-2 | TGTGCCAGTAGCCAACAGCAGGGCACAGATGCGCAGTATTTT | CASSQQQGTDAQYF
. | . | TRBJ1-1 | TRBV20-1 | TGCAGTGCCCCTACAAGGGTTGGGGGAGCTTTCTTT | CSAPTRVGGAFF
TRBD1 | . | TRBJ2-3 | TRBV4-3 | TGCGCCAGCAGCCAGCTTACACAGGGGTCAGATACGCAGTATTTT | CASSQLTQGSDTQYF
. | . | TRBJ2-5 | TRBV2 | TGTGCCAGCATTGGGCCAGTACAAGAGACCCAGTACTTC | CASIGPVQETQYF
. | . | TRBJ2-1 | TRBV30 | TGTGCCTGGAGTGGTGGGGGAGTACCGTTCTTC | CAWSGGGVPFF
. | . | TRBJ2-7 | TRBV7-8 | TGTGCCAGCAGCTTAGCCCAGAGGGCTAGACCCCACTACGAGCAGTACTTC | CASSLAQRARPHYEQYF
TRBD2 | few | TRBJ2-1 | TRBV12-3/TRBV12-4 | TGTGCCAGCAGTGGGACTACCGAGTCCAATGAGCAGTTCTTC | CASSGTTESNEQFF
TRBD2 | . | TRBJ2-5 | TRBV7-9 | TGTGCCAGCAGCTTTTTTACGGGAGGCTCCCAAGAGACCCAGTACTTC | CASSFFTGGSQETQYF
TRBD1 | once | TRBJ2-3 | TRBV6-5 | TGTGCCAGCAGTCCACAGGGGTTTCAAGGCACAGATACGCAGTATTTT | CASSPQGFQGTDTQYF
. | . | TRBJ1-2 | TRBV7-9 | TGTGCCAGCAGCTTAGCAGGAGATCGGAACTATGGCTACACCTTC | CASSLAGDRNYGYTF
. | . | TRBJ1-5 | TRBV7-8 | TGTGCCAGCAGCCTCTCGGCAGCTGACAATCAGCCCCAGCATTTT | CASSLSAADNQPQHF
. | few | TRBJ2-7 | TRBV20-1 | TGCAGTGCTAGAGCTACGCCTAGCGACAATGAGCAGTACTTC | CSARATPSDNEQYF
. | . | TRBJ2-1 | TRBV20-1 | TGCAGTGCTAATCCGGGACGGGGCAATGAGCAGTTCTTC | CSANPGRGNEQFF
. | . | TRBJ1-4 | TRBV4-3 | TGCGCCAGCAAATTAGCGACGGGGGGCGCGGAAAAACTGTTTTTT | CASKLATGGAEKLFF
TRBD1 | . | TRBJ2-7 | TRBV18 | TGTGCCAGCTCACCCACGACAGGGGAGGACCAGTACTTC | CASSPTTGEDQYF
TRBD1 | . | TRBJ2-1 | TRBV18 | TGTGCCAGCTCACCACGAGACTGGACAGGACCCGGCGATGAGCAGTTCTTC | CASSPRDWTGPGDEQFF
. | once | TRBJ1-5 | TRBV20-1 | TGCAGTGCCTCCACCCAGGGGAAGAACAATCAGCCCCAGCATTTT | CSASTQGKNNQPQHF
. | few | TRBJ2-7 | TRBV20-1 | TGCAGTGCTAGCTCCCAAGCCAAGATGGGGGCCTACGAGCAGTACTTC | CSASSQAKMGAYEQYF